These T cell receptor beta chains were read from a single sample in a study of T-cell reconstitution after alpha-beta-depleted transplantation in children. TCRdb re-called the PCR reads through MiXCR, storing one row per CDR3 protein. The data contain around 960,000 distinct CDR3 sequences, roughly 29% of them seen just once; the ten biggest clones take up 28%. Sequenced material: PBMCs, mostly from graft donor cells, taken 360 days after TCRalphabeta/CD19-depleted stem cell transplant. The receptors originated from a boy under two years old who had a stem cell transplant for SCID, so the T cells may come from the graft donor. The CDR3 runs from the conserved cysteine through the conserved F or W.

v_gene	j_gene	CDR3aa
TRBV27	TRBJ2-3	CASSLKGQLSTDTQYF
TRBV12-3/TRBV12-4	TRBJ2-5	CASSWGTRGETQYF
TRBV29-1	TRBJ2-1	CSVVWTIHEQFF
TRBV28	TRBJ2-5	CASSLRNQRETQYF
TRBV4-2	TRBJ2-3	CASSRRLAGLEGTQYF
TRBV28	TRBJ2-7	CASDTGTSHYEQYF
TRBV5-5	TRBJ2-1	CASTLRLVSNEQFF
TRBV6-5	TRBJ2-7	CASSWLAGGTYEQYF
TRBV7-2	TRBJ1-1	CASSHKTGSFTEAFF
TRBV5-1	TRBJ1-1	CASRDRQGPTEAFF
TRBV12-3/TRBV12-4	TRBJ2-3	CASSFPRMLKGEERTDTQYF
TRBV29-1	TRBJ2-1	CSVVGRAASYNEQFF
TRBV12-3/TRBV12-4	TRBJ2-5	CASSFPTEQETQYF
TRBV15	TRBJ1-1	CATSAGRLRNTEAFF
TRBV9	TRBJ2-5	CASSRQGRGQETQYF
TRBV3-1	TRBJ2-1	CASSQGGLAPFF
TRBV20-1	TRBJ2-7	CSARKGLVDSYEQYF
TRBV6-1	TRBJ2-5	CASSPLTGTRIGTQYF
TRBV7-6	TRBJ2-1	CASRQPGRNEQFF
TRBV6-2/TRBV6-3	TRBJ2-1	CASSYQAGKEQFF
TRBV20-1	TRBJ2-7	CSARPFREPYEQYF
TRBV20-1	TRBJ2-3	CSASGFPRGSTDTQYF
TRBV6-1	TRBJ1-1	CASSPYREANTEAFF
TRBV18	TRBJ1-1	CASSSLGRTSGDTEAFF
TRBV9	TRBJ2-1	CASSVSGGTRGYNEQFF
TRBV11-2	TRBJ2-1	CASSLDRTSRHNEQFF
TRBV20-1	TRBJ1-1	CSARPDVRAFF
TRBV5-1	TRBJ2-5	CASSFARTTGGQETQYF
TRBV27	TRBJ2-2	CASSVQGRSTGELFF
TRBV29-1	TRBJ2-3	CSVGGTSGAYSTDTQYF
TRBV4-2	TRBJ2-7	CASSLGLDLRRYEQYF
TRBV7-2	TRBJ2-5	CASSPGGMVEETQYF
TRBV11-2	TRBJ2-7	CASSLASRGYEQYF
TRBV28	TRBJ2-3	CASSSSKGALTDTQYF
TRBV27	TRBJ2-7	CASSNFAGGPTYEQYF
TRBV7-9	TRBJ1-1	CASSHTGRSNTEAFF
TRBV29-1	TRBJ1-2	CSVGQGWAQGAYGYTF
TRBV20-1	TRBJ2-3	CSASNPRGGPDTQYF
TRBV7-2	TRBJ2-3	CASSYGSRNTDTQYF
TRBV5-6	TRBJ2-1	CASSLGGDTGWDYNEQFF
TRBV29-1	TRBJ2-1	CSVEERGKYNEQFF
TRBV20-1	TRBJ2-5	CSATGTSGALVETQYF
TRBV11-2	TRBJ2-3	CASSLVFRPTDTQYF
TRBV20-1	TRBJ1-5	CSATGTGDQPQHF
TRBV14	TRBJ2-3	CASTPHGGVFTDTQYF
TRBV6-2/TRBV6-3	TRBJ2-2	CASSYTLRGGTGELFF
TRBV7-9	TRBJ1-1	CASSSWGAYTEAFF
TRBV7-6	TRBJ1-2	CASSPTGDFNYGYTF
TRBV10-3	TRBJ1-6	CAISEGAGGYSPLHF
TRBV5-1	TRBJ2-7	CASSWGDPPRNEQYF
TRBV12-3/TRBV12-4	TRBJ2-7	CASRPSTGGPWDEQYF
TRBV28	TRBJ1-1	CASSFPGGVVVGEAFF
TRBV7-3	TRBJ2-5	CASSLTFPSGARGGGETQYF
TRBV6-1	TRBJ2-1	CASSPGPPKSQFF
TRBV7-2	TRBJ2-1	CASSTDSGGIYNEQFF
TRBV4-1	TRBJ2-5	CASSRFERETQYF